The sequence of this T cell receptor beta chain was determined in a study of Tregs in tolerant kidney transplant recipients. The CDR3 extends over 14 amino acids. CDR1 is SNHLY, CDR2 FYNNEI, per germline. V was clipped by 6 bases and J by 0 bases; unmatched bases: 4. Profiled with immunoSEQ multiplex PCR; TCRdb holds only in-frame clones, not every one. The data show about 15,000 clones, with about 82% seen just once and approximately 1.9% held by the top ten. This sequence originates from a human donor who received a combined kidney and bone marrow transplant. Sample: Tregs from blood, taken before the transplant. This chain joins TRBV2 and TRBJ1-2, with 7 positions matching TRBD1. CDR3 coding DNA: TGTGCCAGCAGAGGTACAGGGGCTAACTATGGCTACACCTTC. Translating gives CASRGTGANYGYTF.